This T cell receptor beta chain was profiled in a study of regulatory T cells in long-lasting Graves disease. CDR3 size: 15 residues. Germline values: CDR1 MNHEY, CDR2 SMNVEV (reference sequence). V lost 1 base, J lost 6 bases, and 15 bases lay in between. This clonotype was seen only a few times. Its antigen is not identified. Whole-study results and caveats: Persistent patients shared more public clonotypes (under 3,000) than newly diagnosed patients (approximately 960). Few sampled subjects may have lowered accuracy.

Assembly of TCR beta libraries relied on iRepertoire HTBI primers together with Arm-PCR of CDR3 regions. TCRdb re-derived calls from the multiplex PCR reads in MiXCR, one entry per CDR3 protein. The table records fewer than 450,000 distinct CDR3 sequences, about 25% of them present only once. Documented time point: persistent/refractory GD, antithyroid drugs over 5 years with positive TRAb. The TCR library was made from RNA extracted from PBMCs. Graves' disease diagnosis was established per American Thyroid Association guidelines. The V and J genes are TRBV27 and TRBJ1-2; D perhaps matches TRBD1 (5 bases). The sequence was collected from a female donor with Graves disease. Here the sequenced sample was peripheral blood mononuclear cells (PBMCs), taken when the disease was refractory, from a patient treated with antithyroid drugs. The CDR3 region has the DNA TGTGCCAGCAGTTTATTGGGACCGGGTGGGGATGGCTACACCTTC. This gives the protein CASSLLGPGGDGYTF.